Listed below are T cell receptor beta chains from one sample, sequenced in a study of blood T cell repertoires in COVID-19. The table came from immunoSEQ multiplex PCR; TCRdb's copy has only in-frame clones and leaves some out. The sample yields roughly 50,000 clones, over 75% seen once. Sequencing input: peripheral blood. The receptors here all came from a woman aged 80 or over with COVID-19, enrolled during active disease. Each CDR3 is given with its conserved first and last residue. The D gene is left open where the match is weak.

v_call,j_call,d_call,cdr3_aa
TRBV15,TRBJ2-7,TRBD2,CATSRDLREGNYEQYF
TRBV6-5,TRBJ1-1,-,CASRSITGNTEAFF
TRBV27,TRBJ1-5,-,CASSLVPGGKVWPQHF
TRBV5-8,TRBJ2-1,-,CASSSQRYNEQFF
TRBV11-2,TRBJ2-1,-,CASSLGLDGEQFF
TRBV19,TRBJ1-2,TRBD1,CASSPDRGVGYTF
TRBV10-3,TRBJ2-1,TRBD2,CAARRGAGDKKDEQFF
TRBV6-5,TRBJ1-1,TRBD1,CASRRTRGRVEAFF
TRBV18,TRBJ2-3,TRBD1,CASSPSGQGTDTQYF
TRBV5-1,TRBJ2-2,-,CASSRENTGELFF
TRBV18,TRBJ2-1,-,CASSRGSGHNEQFF
TRBV19,TRBJ2-1,TRBD2,CASTGTSLGHNEQFF
TRBV29-1,TRBJ2-1,TRBD1,CSESGTASYNEQFF
TRBV3-1/TRBV3-2,TRBJ2-5,TRBD1,CASSPTGVQETQYF
TRBV5-6,TRBJ2-1,TRBD2,CASSLRGGLNEQFF
TRBV6-6,TRBJ1-1,-,CASSYYRAGSEAFF
TRBV11-1,TRBJ2-1,TRBD1,CASSFIFGTGSIEQFF
TRBV7-2,TRBJ2-5,TRBD2,CASSLPTGLAGGETQYF
TRBV19,TRBJ1-5,TRBD1,CASSIETGLGQPQHF
TRBV5-8,TRBJ2-3,TRBD1,CASSPTGDADTQYF
TRBV12-3/TRBV12-4,TRBJ2-5,-,CASSPTSIAQYF
TRBV28,TRBJ2-1,TRBD2,CASSPLGLAGETPLNEQFF
TRBV4-2,TRBJ2-1,-,CASSQDMLVYNEQFF
TRBV5-5,TRBJ2-7,TRBD1,CASSPGTGVAYEQYF
TRBV7-2,TRBJ1-4,-,CASSPRQFNEKLFF
TRBV7-2,TRBJ1-1,-,CASSLVGRMNTEAFF
TRBV7-2,TRBJ2-1,TRBD2,CASSLGDYSYNEQFF
TRBV5-5,TRBJ2-7,TRBD1,CASSFYQGAASEQYF
TRBV12-5,TRBJ1-6,-,CASGREGSYNSPLHF
TRBV5-1,TRBJ2-5,-,CASSLAGRQETQYF
TRBV4-3,TRBJ1-4,TRBD1,CASSLGPGKGAEKLFF
TRBV11-1,TRBJ2-7,-,CASSPLGESYEQYF
TRBV2,TRBJ2-5,TRBD1,CASGPGTGGGETQYF
TRBV4-1,TRBJ1-4,-,CASSRSGEKLFF
TRBV29-1,TRBJ2-3,-,CSVEGGKGADTQYF
TRBV12-3/TRBV12-4,TRBJ2-5,-,CASSPLRETQYF
TRBV7-3,TRBJ2-5,-,CASSLDTGRTQYF
TRBV13,TRBJ1-2,TRBD1,CASSLEDWDRPNYGYTF
TRBV10-3,TRBJ1-2,TRBD1,CAITGTGLGYTF
TRBV5-1,TRBJ2-3,TRBD2,CASSLAPTSGVTDTQYF
TRBV18,TRBJ2-3,-,CASSPPEGSKFADTQYF
TRBV18,TRBJ1-4,TRBD1,CATTGQVNEKLFF
TRBV9,TRBJ1-5,TRBD1,CASSRSSGGSQPQHF
TRBV4-3,TRBJ1-5,-,CASSQDWHQPQHF
TRBV19,TRBJ1-5,-,CASSISSGSNQPQHF
TRBV5-1,TRBJ2-7,TRBD2,CASSLGLAGGRYEQYF
TRBV6-2/TRBV6-3,TRBJ1-3,TRBD1,CASSRGTGRTGNTIYF
TRBV5-6,TRBJ1-5,-,CASSRGAGNQPQHF
TRBV9,TRBJ2-1,-,CASSVDAGSNEQFF
TRBV7-9,TRBJ1-4,TRBD1,CASSLVAGGGVRRVEKLFF